The 4 T cell receptor beta chains reported below all come from one sample, sequenced in a study of cytomegalovirus exposure and HLA in healthy donors (TCRdb year 2017). Receptor amplification or capture employed the immunoSEQ multiplex PCR assay. For the multiplex PCR, a mixture combining 60 forward primers for TCR Vbeta segments and 13 reverse primers for TCR Jbeta segments was used. TCRdb took over this immuneACCESS table, retaining in-frame rearrangements with V and J assigned. Such tables are incomplete; in checked studies, under half of the missing clones stem from an unresolved V gene, and the remainder is unexplained. The sample's own table lists about 200,000 clones. Roughly 0.7% of the sample rests with the top ten. Sequenced input: PBMCs. The receptors were sampled from a boy aged 5-17 years in good health and CMV-seronegative.

The chain uses TRBV4-3 and TRBJ1-1, with D perhaps TRBD1 (5 bases). CDR1 LGHNA and CDR2 YSLEER come from the germline V gene. CDR3 size: 13 residues. The germline V and J ends were trimmed by 0 bases and 8 bases, with 10 bases remaining between them. CDR3 loop: CASSQELRGEAFF. CDR3 DNA: TGCGCCAGCAGCCAAGAATTGCGGGGGGAAGCTTTCTTT.

J is TRBJ1-3 and V is TRBV2; unclear D gene. V lost 6 bases, J lost 4 bases, and 10 bases lay in between. CDR3 length: 13 amino acids. Germline V CDR1 and CDR2: SNHLY, FYNNEI. CDR3 amino acids: CASRRSSGNTIYF. CDR3 DNA sequence: TGTGCCAGCAGACGAAGCTCAGGAAACACCATATATTTT.

V usage is TRBV7-3 and J usage is TRBJ2-3; the match to TRBD2 covers 9 bases. V lost 0 bases to trimming and J lost 5 bases; unmatched junction nucleotides: 9. CDR1 and CDR2 from the germline V gene are SGHTA and FQGTGA. The CDR3 is 17 amino acids. The CDR3 sequence: CASSLTFRGGARDTQYF. CDR3 nucleotide sequence: TGTGCCAGCAGCTTAACGTTCCGCGGGGGGGCGAGAGATACGCAGTATTTT.

V gene TRBV9 combines with J gene TRBJ2-2; D gene uncertain. Looked up from germline, CDR1 is SGDLS and CDR2 is YYNGEE. The V end was cut by 2 bases, the J end by 3 bases, with 2 bases between. The CDR3 loop spans 12 amino acids. This chain's CDR3 is CASSVYTGELFF. The DNA for the CDR3 is TGTGCCAGCAGCGTCTACACCGGGGAGCTGTTTTTT.